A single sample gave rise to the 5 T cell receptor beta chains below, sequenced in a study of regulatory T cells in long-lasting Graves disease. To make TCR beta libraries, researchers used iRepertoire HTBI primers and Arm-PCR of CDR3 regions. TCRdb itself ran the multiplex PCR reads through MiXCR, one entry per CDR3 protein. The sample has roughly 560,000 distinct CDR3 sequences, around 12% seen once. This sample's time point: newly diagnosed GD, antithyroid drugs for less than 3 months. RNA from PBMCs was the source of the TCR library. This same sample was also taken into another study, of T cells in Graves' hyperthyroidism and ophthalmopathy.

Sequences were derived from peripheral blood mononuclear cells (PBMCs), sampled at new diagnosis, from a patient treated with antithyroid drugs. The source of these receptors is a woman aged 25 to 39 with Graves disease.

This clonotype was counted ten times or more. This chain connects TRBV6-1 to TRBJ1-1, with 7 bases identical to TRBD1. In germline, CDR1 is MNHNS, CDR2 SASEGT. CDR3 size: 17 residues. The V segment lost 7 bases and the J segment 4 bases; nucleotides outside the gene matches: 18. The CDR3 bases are TGTGCCAGCAAAACCCGATTGACAGGGCCGGGAGGCACTGAAGCTTTCTTT. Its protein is CASKTRLTGPGGTEAFF.

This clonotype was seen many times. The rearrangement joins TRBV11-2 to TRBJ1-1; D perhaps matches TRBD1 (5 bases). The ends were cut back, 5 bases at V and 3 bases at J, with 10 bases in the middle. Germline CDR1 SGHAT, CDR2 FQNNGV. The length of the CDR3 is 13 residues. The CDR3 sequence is CASSKVTDTEAFF. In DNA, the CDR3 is TGTGCCAGCAGCAAAGTGACAGACACTGAAGCTTTCTTT.

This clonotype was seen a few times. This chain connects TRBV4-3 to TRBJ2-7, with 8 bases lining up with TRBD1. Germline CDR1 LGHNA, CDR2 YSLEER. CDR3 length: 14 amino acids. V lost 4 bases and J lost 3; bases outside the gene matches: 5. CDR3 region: CASSRGQGGYEQYF. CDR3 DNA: TGCGCCAGCAGCCGCGGACAGGGTGGCTACGAGCAGTACTTC.

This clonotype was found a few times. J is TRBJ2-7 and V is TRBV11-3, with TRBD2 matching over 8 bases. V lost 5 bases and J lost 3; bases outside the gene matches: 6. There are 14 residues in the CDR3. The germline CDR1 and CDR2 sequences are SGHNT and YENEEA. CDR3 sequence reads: CASSPGSGSYEQYF. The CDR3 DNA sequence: TGTGCCAGCAGCCCGGGGAGCGGGAGCTACGAGCAGTACTTC.

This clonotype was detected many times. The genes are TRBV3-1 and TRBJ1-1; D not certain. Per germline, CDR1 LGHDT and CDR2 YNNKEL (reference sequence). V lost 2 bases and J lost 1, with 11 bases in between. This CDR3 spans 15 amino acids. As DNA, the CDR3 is TGTGCCAGCAGCCAAAGGGTAACGTGGAACACTGAAGCTTTCTTT. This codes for CASSQRVTWNTEAFF.